The T cell receptor beta chain under discussion was sequenced for a study of T cell responses to AZD1222 COVID-19 vaccine. On this clone: Its antigen is undetermined.

Sequencing used immunoSEQ multiplex PCR; TCRdb keeps in-frame clones, though not all of them. The sample carries fewer than 250,000 clones, about 93% recorded once. V lost 3 bases and J 0 bases, leaving 5 bases between the germline ends. Per germline, CDR1 KGHSH and CDR2 LQKENI. CDR3 size: 13 residues. Study-wide points: Nearly half of spike-specific TCRs reportedly target unmutated variant regions. No repertoire was sampled before or during the peak T cell response, only after it.

This clonotype was obtained from an adult in good health. This rearrangement joins TRBV18 to TRBJ1-1, with no clear D. Here the sequenced sample was peripheral blood, taken on day 0 of MenACWY control vaccination. CDR3 DNA: TGTGCCAGCTCACCCCTACTGAACACTGAAGCTTTCTTT. Its protein is CASSPLLNTEAFF.